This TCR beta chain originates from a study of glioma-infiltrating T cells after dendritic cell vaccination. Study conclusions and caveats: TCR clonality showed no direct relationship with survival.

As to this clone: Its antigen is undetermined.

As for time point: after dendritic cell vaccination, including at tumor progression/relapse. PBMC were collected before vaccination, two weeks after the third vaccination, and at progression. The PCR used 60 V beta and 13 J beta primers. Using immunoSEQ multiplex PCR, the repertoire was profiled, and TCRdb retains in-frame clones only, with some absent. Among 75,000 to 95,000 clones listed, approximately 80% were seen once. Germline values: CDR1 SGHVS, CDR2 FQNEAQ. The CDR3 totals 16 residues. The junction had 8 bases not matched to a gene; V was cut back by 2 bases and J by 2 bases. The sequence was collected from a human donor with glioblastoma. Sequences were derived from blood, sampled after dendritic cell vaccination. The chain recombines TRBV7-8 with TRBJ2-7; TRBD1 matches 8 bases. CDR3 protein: CASSLIGGTGAYEQYF. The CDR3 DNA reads TGTGCCAGCAGCTTAATTGGGGGGACAGGAGCCTACGAGCAGTACTTC.